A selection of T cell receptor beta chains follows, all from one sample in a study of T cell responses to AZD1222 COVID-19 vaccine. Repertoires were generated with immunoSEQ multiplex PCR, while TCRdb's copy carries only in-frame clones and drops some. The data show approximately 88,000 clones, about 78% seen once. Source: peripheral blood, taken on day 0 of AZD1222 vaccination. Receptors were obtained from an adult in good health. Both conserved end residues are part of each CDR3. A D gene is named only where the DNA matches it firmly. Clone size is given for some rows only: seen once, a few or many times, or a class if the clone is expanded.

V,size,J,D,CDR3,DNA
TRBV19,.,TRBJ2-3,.,CASSTTGGGTDTQYF,TGTGCCAGTAGCACGACTGGGGGAGGCACAGATACGCAGTATTTT
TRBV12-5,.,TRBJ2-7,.,CASGLVRGQSSYEQYF,TGTGCTAGTGGTTTGGTACGTGGACAATCCTCCTACGAGCAGTACTTC
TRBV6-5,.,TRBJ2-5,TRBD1,CASRRLGGEQETQYF,TGTGCCAGCAGGCGTCTAGGGGGCGAACAAGAGACCCAGTACTTC
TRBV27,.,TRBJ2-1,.,CASSLSWRRGSYNEQFF,TGTGCCAGCAGTTTATCATGGCGGCGGGGCTCCTACAATGAGCAGTTCTTC
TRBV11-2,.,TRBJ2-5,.,CASSPGGGAQETQYF,TGTGCCAGCAGCCCCGGGGGTGGGGCCCAAGAGACCCAGTACTTC
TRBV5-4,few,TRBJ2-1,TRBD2,CASSLASGSTHEQFF,TGTGCCAGCAGCTTGGCCAGCGGGAGTACCCATGAGCAGTTCTTC
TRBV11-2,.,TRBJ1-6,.,CASSLVSSPLHF,TGTGCCAGCAGCTTAGTATCTTCACCCCTCCACTTT
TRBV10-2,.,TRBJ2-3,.,CASSDVGRTDTQYF,TGCGCCAGCAGTGACGTCGGCAGGACAGATACGCAGTATTTT
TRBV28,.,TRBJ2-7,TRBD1,CASSLLPGQGDEQYF,TGTGCCAGCAGCTTACTGCCGGGACAGGGGGACGAGCAGTACTTC
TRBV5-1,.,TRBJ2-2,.,CASSSRGATGELFF,TGCGCCAGCAGCTCACGGGGGGCCACCGGGGAGCTGTTTTTT
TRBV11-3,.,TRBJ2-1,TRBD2,CASSLVGGSKHDEQFF,TGTGCCAGCAGCTTAGTAGGCGGGAGCAAACACGATGAGCAGTTCTTC
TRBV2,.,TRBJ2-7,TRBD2,CASRQGTSGWYEQYF,TGTGCCAGCAGGCAAGGGACTAGCGGATGGTACGAGCAGTACTTC
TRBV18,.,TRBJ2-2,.,CASSPVSAGDTGELFF,TGTGCCAGCTCACCAGTATCGGCAGGGGACACCGGGGAGCTGTTTTTT
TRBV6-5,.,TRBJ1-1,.,CASSQNNVEAFF,TGTGCCAGCAGTCAAAACAACGTTGAAGCTTTCTTT
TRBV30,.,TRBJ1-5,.,CAWSVGGDQPQHF,TGTGCCTGGAGTGTAGGAGGGGATCAGCCCCAGCATTTT
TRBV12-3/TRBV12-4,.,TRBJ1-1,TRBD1,CASSSGQGTEAFF,TGTGCCAGCAGCTCCGGACAGGGAACTGAAGCTTTCTTT
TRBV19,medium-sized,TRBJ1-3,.,CASSISGGPGNTIYF,TGTGCCAGTAGTATATCTGGCGGGCCTGGAAACACCATATATTTT
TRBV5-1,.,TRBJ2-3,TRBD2,CASSSMGTSGTGSDTQYF,TGCGCCAGCAGCTCGATGGGGACTAGCGGGACCGGGTCAGATACGCAGTATTTT
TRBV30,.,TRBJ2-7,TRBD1,CAWDLGYGTGAYEQYF,TGTGCCTGGGACTTAGGTTACGGGACAGGAGCCTACGAGCAGTACTTC
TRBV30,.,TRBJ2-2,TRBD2,CAWTKRGSGSRRNTGELFF,TGTGCCTGGACCAAACGGGGTAGCGGGAGCCGCCGGAACACCGGGGAGCTGTTTTTT
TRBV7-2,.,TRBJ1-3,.,CASSLSRVAGNTIYF,TGTGCCAGCAGCTTAAGCCGTGTTGCTGGAAACACCATATATTTT
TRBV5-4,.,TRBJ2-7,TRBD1,CASSLPGQNYEQYF,TGTGCCAGCAGCTTACCGGGACAGAACTACGAGCAGTACTTC
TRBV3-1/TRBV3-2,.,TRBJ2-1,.,CASSLTPTNEQFF,TGTGCCAGCAGCCTCACCCCTACCAATGAGCAGTTCTTC
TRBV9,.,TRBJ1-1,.,CASSVGPTGLNTEAFF,TGTGCCAGCAGCGTAGGCCCCACAGGGCTGAACACTGAAGCTTTCTTT
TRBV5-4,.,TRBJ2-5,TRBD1,CASSVPGQGIETQYF,TGTGCCAGCAGCGTGCCGGGACAGGGAATCGAGACCCAGTACTTC
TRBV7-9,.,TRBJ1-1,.,CASSPQGSDTEAFF,TGTGCCAGCAGCCCTCAGGGGTCCGACACTGAAGCTTTCTTT
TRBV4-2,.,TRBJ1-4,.,CASSQDEAKVEKLFF,TGTGCCAGCAGCCAAGATGAGGCTAAGGTCGAAAAACTGTTTTTT
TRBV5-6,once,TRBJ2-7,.,CASTLGRTDAYEQYF,TGTGCCAGCACCCTAGGCCGGACAGATGCCTACGAGCAGTACTTC
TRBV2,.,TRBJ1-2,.,CASSDLGTYGYTF,TGTGCCAGCAGTGACCTGGGGACCTATGGCTACACCTTC
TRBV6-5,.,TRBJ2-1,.,CASRPGVVRGNEQFF,TGTGCCAGCCGTCCGGGAGTTGTGAGGGGCAATGAGCAGTTCTTC
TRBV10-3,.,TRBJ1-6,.,CAISDGQYSPLHF,TGTGCCATCAGTGACGGACAGTATTCACCCCTCCACTTT